The 4 T cell receptor beta chains reported below all come from one sample, sequenced in a study of CD8 T cells in Susac syndrome. The RNA, roughly 0.45 to 1 ug, was put through reverse transcription using random hexamers. From the immunoSEQ multiplex PCR reads, TCRdb called clonotypes with MiXCR, one entry per CDR3 protein. The sample shows 100,000 to 150,000 distinct CDR3 sequences, over 75% of them seen only once. The sequenced sample consisted of CD8+ T cells from PBMCs. Receptors were obtained from a human donor with multiple sclerosis.

V and J are TRBV5-8 and TRBJ1-5; no clear D. CDR3 length: 14 amino acids. The ends were cut back, 1 base at V and 5 bases at J, with 10 bases in the middle. Germline assignment: CDR1 SGHTS and CDR2 YDEGEE. This CDR3 is CASSLHSSYQPQHF. CDR3 DNA sequence: TGTGCCAGCAGCTTGCACAGCTCATATCAGCCCCAGCATTTT.

This chain joins TRBV20-1 and TRBJ2-1; 9 bases are shared with TRBD1. The junction had 10 bases not matched to a gene; V was cut back by 3 bases and J by 7 bases. CDR3 length: 15 amino acids. Looked up from germline, CDR1 is DFQATT and CDR2 is SNEGSKA (reference sequence). CDR3 DNA: TGCAGTGCTAGGTCAATGGCGACAGGGGGAAATGAGCAGTTCTTC. It encodes CSARSMATGGNEQFF.

The chain couples TRBV4-1 to TRBJ1-1; D is undetermined. Trimming removed 0 bases from V and 4 bases from J, with 12 bases in between. The germline V gene has CDR1 MGHRA and CDR2 YSYEKL. This CDR3 has 15 residues. The CDR3 is CASSQDIGLGTEAFF. In DNA, the CDR3 is TGCGCCAGCAGCCAAGATATAGGTTTGGGCACTGAAGCTTTCTTT.

The gene calls are TRBV7-9 and TRBJ1-2; D is ambiguous. Trimming stripped 1 base from V and 4 bases from J, with 13 bases between. The CDR3 has 15 amino acids. Germline CDR1 SEHNR, CDR2 FQNEAQ (reference sequence). The chain's CDR3 is CASSLVDGKTYGYTF. The CDR3 region has the DNA TGTGCCAGCAGCTTAGTTGATGGAAAGACCTATGGCTACACCTTC.